This TCR beta chain was captured in a study of sequential checkpoint blockade in melanoma (dated by TCRdb to between 2018 and 2021). Describing the broader study: Patients were randomized 1:1 to first-line nivolumab followed by ipilimumab (arm A) or ipilimumab followed by nivolumab (arm B). Matched tumor biopsies were taken from some 22 patients before treatment and at week 13, after single-agent nivolumab (arm A) or ipilimumab (arm B). Maintenance nivolumab came after each of the two trial sequences. DNA from 75 to 100 melanoma tumor samples collected before treatment underwent TCRbeta immunosequencing. In around 81% of the matched pre- and post-treatment tumor biopsy pairs, both biopsies came from the same lesion. Results the study describes overall, beyond this receptor: In the nivolumab-first arm (arm A), pretreatment tumor TIL clonality was associated with response (P = .04). Validation of the response-prediction model combining TCR metrics and mutation burden is needed in larger, independent patient cohorts. Within-arm analyses of tumor T-cell fraction were constrained by small sample sizes and reduced statistical power. Patients with increases in tumor T-cell fraction and clonality by week 13 were approximately 30 times more likely to achieve clinical benefit. Tumor T-cell fraction and clonality were found to correlate with PD-L1 staining and CD8+ T-cell counts but not with mutational load.

In the germline V gene, CDR1 corresponds to MNHGY and CDR2 to SAAAGT. The germline ends are 9 bases apart after V is trimmed by 0 bases and J by 3 bases. The CDR3 has 14 amino acids, counting the end cysteine and phenylalanine. Just the 42-base CDR3 DNA is kept, in frame starting at base 1. A note on this clone: The antigen this receptor binds is unknown. Within one base of it there is no much larger clone, and no base qualities were kept.

The immunoSEQ Assay was used to immunosequence TCRbeta CDR3 regions from genomic DNA. Genomic DNA was amplified by bias-controlled multiplex PCR before high-throughput sequencing. Processing in the source paper ran as follows. To quantify the absolute abundance of each unique TCRbeta CDR3 region, the sequences were collapsed and filtered. Clonality, defined as 1 minus Pielou's evenness, was calculated using only productive rearrangements. To compute tumor T-cell fraction, TCRbeta template counts were normalized to usable DNA, with usable DNA estimated from several housekeeping genes. Clones with significantly greater frequencies in on-treatment versus baseline samples were identified using a previously published method. Here the immuneACCESS table is served through TCRdb, limited to in-frame sequences with V and J called. Missing clones are a known gap in these copies; in checked studies unresolved V genes cover under half, and the rest lacks a known reason. V, J and clone size derive from that table, while D and trimming were established from the DNA sequence. Here the sample has 35,000 to 40,000 clones; roughly 32% occur a single time. The ten top clones hold under 2% of the sample.

Read against the paper, the sample's treatment or condition label means: randomized to nivolumab then ipilimumab (arm A) or the reverse (arm B). None of the trial patients had been given prior DNA-damaging chemotherapy. Samples came from patients with melanoma in CheckMate 064, a randomized, open-label phase II trial of sequential checkpoint blockade. Tumor TCR sequencing used genomic DNA from formalin-fixed paraffin-embedded (FFPE) tissue samples. Recombination linked TRBV6-8 to TRBJ2-7, with TRBD1 tentatively as D gene (6 bases match). The sequence was obtained from a human donor with melanoma. This material consisted of tumor tissue (inferred from file names), taken from a patient given nivolumab and ipilimumab in sequence. The CDR3 reads as follows: CASSYSDRFYEQYF. DNA sequence: TGTGCCAGCAGTTACTCGGACAGATTCTACGAGCAGTACTTC.